The entry below describes one T cell receptor beta chain. Its antigen is still unknown. TCRdb redid the calling of the RT-PCR reads with MiXCR, one entry per CDR3 protein. The table lists 750,000 to 850,000 distinct CDR3 sequences, about a fifth of them singletons. The sample is drawn from a study of response to subunit inactivated influenza vaccine. Notes on the study in general: The study's authors posited that every seasonal influenza vaccination enlists few new T cells.

CDR1 is SGHVS, CDR2 FNYEAQ, per germline. There are 15 residues in the CDR3. Between the trimmed V and J ends, which lost 4 bases and 2 bases, there was a span of 15 bases. The rearrangement uses TRBV7-6 and TRBJ2-7; D may correspond to TRBD1 or TRBD2 (7 bases each). This receptor was taken from a man aged 50 to 59 who received an inactivated influenza vaccine. The sequencing used PBMCs from blood, collected 5 days after vaccination. The CDR3 DNA reads as TGTGCCAGCAGCTACCAGGGGGGGAAAGCCTACGAGCAGTACTTC. Encoded protein: CASSYQGGKAYEQYF.